This T cell receptor beta chain was recorded in a study of T cell changes during pregnancy in multiple sclerosis. Method: immunoSEQ multiplex PCR; TCRdb's copy keeps in-frame clones and lacks some. The data hold about 38,000 clones, with around 90% observed a single time. Trimming removed 3 bases from V and 0 bases from J; junction bases left unmatched: 15. This CDR3 is 18 amino acids long. Germline V gene lookup returns CDR1 SQVTM and CDR2 ANQGSEA. The sequence was collected from a female donor with multiple sclerosis, enrolled in a pregnancy study. The J gene is TRBJ2-3, the V gene TRBV29-1, with 7 bases identical to TRBD2. This specimen was CD8+ T cells from peripheral blood mononuclear cells, taken after pregnancy. CDR3 region: CSVEGPLTSDSSTDTQYF. The CDR3 bases are TGCAGCGTTGAGGGACCTCTCACTAGCGACTCTAGCACAGATACGCAGTATTTT.